This entry is about one T cell receptor beta chain. What antigen it recognizes has not been identified. Base quality data are lacking; no much larger clone is found one base away. RNA was isolated from bulk unsorted tissue, and RNA quality was assessed with a NanoDrop ND-1000 and an Agilent 2100. The donors were newly diagnosed lung cancer patients admitted for thoracic surgery in China from August to November 2014 who had not received prior chemotherapy. Patients with previous radiotherapy or chemotherapy, or with another concurrent cancer, were excluded from the study. Pieces of surgical tissue measuring about 1-2 cm3 were kept in RNAlater solution and stored at -80 degrees C until use. These data belong to a study of tumor and adjacent non-tumor tissue in lung cancer (dated by TCRdb to 2016 to 2018). Looking at the study overall: Of the cohort, around 12 patients had adenocarcinoma, 2 had squamous cell carcinoma and 1 had small cell lung cancer. A total of approximately 120,000,000 productive TCRbeta reads were generated by sequencing, corresponding to an average of about 4.17 million reads per sample. The 15 or so patients were aged about 31 to 80 years, included around 10 men and 5 women, and had TNM stage I to III disease. Using bulk TCRbeta repertoires from over 14 lung cancer patients, the study set lung tumor tissue side by side with matched distant non-tumor lung tissue. For each patient, one tumor sample and one normal lung sample were taken, giving about 29 paired specimens that underwent TCRbeta CDR3 sequencing. Here is what the overall study found, with its caveats: Neither the sequencing platform nor unique molecular identifiers are mentioned in the methods. TCR diversity was significantly higher in younger patients, and greater tumor TCR diversity was associated with shorter overall survival and shorter disease-free survival. A significantly larger cumulative share of the repertoire was made up by the top 100 clones in normal lung than in tumor tissue. Because peripheral blood was not sequenced, the blood TCRbeta repertoires of the lung cancer patients in the study went unexamined. With only roughly 16 patients in the cohort, the authors noted that larger samples and more detailed clinical data are needed. TCR diversity (inverse Simpson) was significantly higher in tumor than in normal lung tissue (431.37 vs 166.20, P = 0.0075, Mann-Whitney U test).

The CDR3 contains 15 residues, cysteine and phenylalanine counted. Kept here is only the CDR3 DNA, which spans 45 bases and is read in frame from base 1. From a lookup of the germline V gene, CDR1 and CDR2 are MGHRA and YSYEKL. Trimming removed 4 bases from V and 1 base from J, leaving 11 bases between the germline ends. The library was built by means of multiplex PCR. The sequencing machine was an Illumina HiSeq 2500. TCRbeta libraries were constructed through three rounds of nested PCR with primers (Table S4) according to protocols modified from ARM-PCR. Before sequencing, PCR products of 200-500 bp were excised from the gel and purified with the QIAquick gel extraction kit. Under the source paper's analysis protocol: Reads were cleaned with Trimmomatic, merged with FLASH into complete CDR3 sequences, and assigned to V(D)J germline segments with MiTCR. VDJtools was used to compute clonal diversity as the inverse Simpson's index. A read counted as productive if the sequence was in-frame and lacked a premature stop codon. TCRdb trimmed the raw reads at Q25, called clones with MiXCR and kept productive beta chains. Identical CDR3 protein sequences are pooled into one entry, listed with their most common genes and DNA. TCRdb's processing, not the authors', yielded these V and J calls. The sample table records some 200,000 distinct CDR3 sequences; around 71% of these occur just once. The ten largest clones capture roughly 24% of the sample.

This TCR came from a man in his sixties with non-small cell lung cancer. The sequenced sample consisted of lung tumor tissue. The sequence joins TRBV4-1 to TRBJ1-5; no D gene call is confident. This receptor has the CDR3 CASSRVADSNQPQHF. The DNA reads as follows: TGCGCCAGCAGCCGAGTCGCAGACAGCAATCAGCCCCAGCATTTT.